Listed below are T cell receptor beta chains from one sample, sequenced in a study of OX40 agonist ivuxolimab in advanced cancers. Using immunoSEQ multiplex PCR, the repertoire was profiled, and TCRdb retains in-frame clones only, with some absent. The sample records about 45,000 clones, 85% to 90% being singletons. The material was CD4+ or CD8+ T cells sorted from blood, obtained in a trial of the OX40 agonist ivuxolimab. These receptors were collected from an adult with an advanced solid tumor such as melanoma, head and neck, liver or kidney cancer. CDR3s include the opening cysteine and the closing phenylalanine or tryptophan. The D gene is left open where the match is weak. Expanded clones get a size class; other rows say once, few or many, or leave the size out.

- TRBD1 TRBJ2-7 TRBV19 TGTGCCAGTAGTGCCGCAGGGGGTGGCCGGGGCGAGCAGTACTTC CASSAAGGGRGEQYF
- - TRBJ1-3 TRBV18 TGTGCCAGCTCACAAACCCCAACAGGGATGACTGGAAACACCATATATTTT CASSQTPTGMTGNTIYF
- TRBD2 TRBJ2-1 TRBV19 TGTGCCAGTGGGGGGACTAGTTTTGCCTACAATGAGCAGTTCTTC CASGGTSFAYNEQFF
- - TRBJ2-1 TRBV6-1 TGTGCCAGCTCAGGGATCCCCTACAATGAGCAGTTCTTC CASSGIPYNEQFF
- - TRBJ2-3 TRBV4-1 TGCGCCAGCAGCCTACAGGGTAGGGATACGCAGTATTTT CASSLQGRDTQYF
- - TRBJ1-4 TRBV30 TGTGCCTGGAGTGGACAGGTAATTAATGAAAAACTGTTTTTT CAWSGQVINEKLFF
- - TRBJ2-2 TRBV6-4 TGTGCCAGCCCTGTGGGGAACCCGAGCACCGGGGAGCTGTTTTTT CASPVGNPSTGELFF
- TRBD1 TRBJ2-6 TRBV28 TGTGCCAGCGGGGACAGCGTATTCTCTGGGGCCAACGTCCTGACTTTC CASGDSVFSGANVLTF
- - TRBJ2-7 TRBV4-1 TGCGCCAGCAGCCAAGATCGGTCAGGGGGGGTCTACGAGCAGTACTTC CASSQDRSGGVYEQYF
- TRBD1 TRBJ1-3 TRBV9 TGTGCCAGCAGCGTACTCCAGACAGGGGCTGGAAACACCATATATTTT CASSVLQTGAGNTIYF
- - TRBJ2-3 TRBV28 TGTGCCAGCAAGTCCCCCGGCAGCGGGTGGGCAGATACGCAGTATTTT CASKSPGSGWADTQYF
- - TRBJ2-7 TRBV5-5 TGTGCCAGCAGCTTGGACTACGAGCAGTACTTC CASSLDYEQYF
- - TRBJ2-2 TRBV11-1 TGTGCCAGCAGCCCAAGCCCGGTACTCCCCATAGACGGGGAGCTGTTTTTT CASSPSPVLPIDGELFF
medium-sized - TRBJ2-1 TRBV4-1 TGCGCCAGCAGCCAAGGGCTCAAGGGGCAGTTCTTC CASSQGLKGQFF
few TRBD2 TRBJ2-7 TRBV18 TGTGCCAGCTCACCATACGGGACTAGCAGCACCTACGAGCAGTACTTC CASSPYGTSSTYEQYF
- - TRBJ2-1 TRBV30 TGTGCCTCCATCCAGGGTGAGCAGTTCTTC CASIQGEQFF
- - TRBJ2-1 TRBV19 TGTGCCAGTAGCTTGAGCGGTTCCTCAACCAATGAGCAGTTCTTC CASSLSGSSTNEQFF
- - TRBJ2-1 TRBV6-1 TGTGCCAGCAGTACGTTCGGGGGGCGAAATGAGCAGTTCTTC CASSTFGGRNEQFF
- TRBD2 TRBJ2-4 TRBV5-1 TGCGCCAGCAGCTCCACACCTAGCGGGAGTATCTACATTCAGTACTTC CASSSTPSGSIYIQYF
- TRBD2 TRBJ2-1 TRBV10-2 TGCGCCAGCAAGGCGAGCGGGAGAGGCAATGAGCAGTTCTTC CASKASGRGNEQFF
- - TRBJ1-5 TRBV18 TGTGCCAGCTCACCATATCTAGGGGATCAGCCCCAGCATTTT CASSPYLGDQPQHF
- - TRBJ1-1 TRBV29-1 TGCAGCGTTGACCCCCGTCTAGGAGAAGCTTTCTTT CSVDPRLGEAFF
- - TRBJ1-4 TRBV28 TGTGCCAGCAGTCATGAGGGACGAACACAGAGCCTGAAGAGGGAAAAACTGTTTTTT CASSHEGRTQSLKREKLFF
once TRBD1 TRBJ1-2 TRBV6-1 TGTGCCAGCAGTGACCGACAGGGAGGGACCTACACCTTC CASSDRQGGTYTF
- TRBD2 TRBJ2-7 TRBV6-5 TGTGCCAGCAGGATCGGACTAGCACTATACGAGCAGTACTTC CASRIGLALYEQYF
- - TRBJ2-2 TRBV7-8 TGTGCCAGCAGCGCGGCAGGGGCTGGCACCGGGGAGCTGTTTTTT CASSAAGAGTGELFF
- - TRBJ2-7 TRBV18 TGTGCCAGCTCACCCCCTATGGCGGGCTACGAGCAGTACTTC CASSPPMAGYEQYF
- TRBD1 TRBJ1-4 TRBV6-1 TGTGCCAGCCGGACAGGGGTAGATGAAAAACTGTTTTTT CASRTGVDEKLFF
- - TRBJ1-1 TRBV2 TGTGCCAGCAGTCAGGGAACCAGACAGGACACTGAAGCTTTCTTT CASSQGTRQDTEAFF
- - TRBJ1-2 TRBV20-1 TGCAGTGCCAACCCCGGGGGGGGCTACACCTTC CSANPGGGYTF
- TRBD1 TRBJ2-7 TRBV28 TGTGCCAGCAGTTTATTTCCAGGGGGCTCCTACGAGCAGTACTTC CASSLFPGGSYEQYF
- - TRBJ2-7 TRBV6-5 TGTGCCAGCAGCGCGGGACCGGGTTCCTACGAGCAGTACTTC CASSAGPGSYEQYF
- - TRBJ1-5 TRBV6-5 TGTGCCAGCAGTTCCATGCAGGGTAATCAGCCCCAGCATTTT CASSSMQGNQPQHF
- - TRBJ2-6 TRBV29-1 TGCAGCGCTGCGGTTTGGCCCTCTGGGGCCAACGTCCTGACTTTC CSAAVWPSGANVLTF
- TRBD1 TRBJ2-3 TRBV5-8 TGTGCCAGCCCCGCAATTCCGGGACAGGGGTCAAAAGATACGCAGTATTTT CASPAIPGQGSKDTQYF
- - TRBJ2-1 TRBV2 TGTGCCAGCAGTGACGATCGATGGCGCTCCTACAATGAGCAGTTCTTC CASSDDRWRSYNEQFF
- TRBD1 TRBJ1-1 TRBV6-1 TGTGCCAGCAGTGAAAACAGGGGGCGGGGGACTGAAGCTTTCTTT CASSENRGRGTEAFF
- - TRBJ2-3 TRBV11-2 TGTGCCAGCAGCCAAACAGGAATCTTTAGCACAGATACGCAGTATTTT CASSQTGIFSTDTQYF
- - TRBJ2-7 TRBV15 TGTGCCACCAGCAGAGGCGAGGACGGGGACGAGCAGTACTTC CATSRGEDGDEQYF
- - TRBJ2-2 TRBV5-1 TGCGCCAGCAGCTACGACAGGGCGGGAACCGGGGAGCTGTTTTTT CASSYDRAGTGELFF
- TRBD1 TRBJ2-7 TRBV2 TGTGCCAGCACTACGGGACAGGGGGCCTACGAGCAGTACTTC CASTTGQGAYEQYF
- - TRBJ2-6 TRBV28 TGTGCCAGCAGTTTCCCTTGGTCCACTAGTCTCTCGTCTGGGGCCAACGTCCTGACTTTC CASSFPWSTSLSSGANVLTF
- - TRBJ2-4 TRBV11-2 TGTGCCAGCAGCTTAGATCGTGGAGTCGGGGGAGCCAAAAACATTCAGTACTTC CASSLDRGVGGAKNIQYF
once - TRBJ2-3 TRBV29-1 TGCAGCGCAAGGGACTCCCCAGATACGCAGTATTTT CSARDSPDTQYF